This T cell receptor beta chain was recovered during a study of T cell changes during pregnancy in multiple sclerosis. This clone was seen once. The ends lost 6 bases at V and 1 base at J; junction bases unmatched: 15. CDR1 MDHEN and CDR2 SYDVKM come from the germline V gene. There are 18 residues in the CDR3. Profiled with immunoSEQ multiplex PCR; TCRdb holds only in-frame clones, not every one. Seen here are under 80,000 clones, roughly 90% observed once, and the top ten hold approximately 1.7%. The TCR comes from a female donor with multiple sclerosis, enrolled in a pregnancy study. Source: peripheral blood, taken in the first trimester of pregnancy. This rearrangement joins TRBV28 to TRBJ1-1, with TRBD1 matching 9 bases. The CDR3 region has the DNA TGTGCCAGCAGCCCGATTAACTCCGGGACAGGGAGGAACACTGAAGCTTTCTTT. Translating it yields CASSPINSGTGRNTEAFF.